This T cell receptor (beta chain) was observed in a study of early stage breast cancer tumors. Points from the study as a whole: Tumor and normal breast were distinguished via blood comparison in about 90% of the 16 patients. Enriched TCRB sequences shared across patients were mostly commonly generated sequences.

Each sample had two DNA replicates, 0.5 ug blood or roughly 1.6 ug tissue. The method was immunoSEQ multiplex PCR; TCRdb's version includes in-frame clones alone and lacks a portion of them. The sample lists around 28,000 clones, roughly three fifths occurring once. This clone ranks as medium-sized. Its antigen remains unknown. The germline CDR1 and CDR2 sequences are MNHGY and SAAAGT. The CDR3 totals 15 residues. V lost 2 bases and J 11 bases, leaving 22 bases between the germline ends. This sequence was found in a person aged 45 to 60 with breast cancer. The V gene is TRBV6-8, the J gene TRBJ2-7, with D unclear. Sequencing was done on a sample of breast tumor tissue. The DNA of the CDR3 is TGTGCCAGCAGTTACCTTCGCAGCCATCACCAAAGAAAGTACTTC. It specifies CASSYLRSHHQRKYF.